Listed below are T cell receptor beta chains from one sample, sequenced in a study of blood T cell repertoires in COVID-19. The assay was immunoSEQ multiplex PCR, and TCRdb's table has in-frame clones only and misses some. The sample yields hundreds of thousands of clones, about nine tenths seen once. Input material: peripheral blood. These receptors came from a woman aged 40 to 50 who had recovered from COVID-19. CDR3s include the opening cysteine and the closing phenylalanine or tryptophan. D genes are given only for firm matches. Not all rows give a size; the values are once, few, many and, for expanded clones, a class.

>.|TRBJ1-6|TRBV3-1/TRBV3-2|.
TGTGCCAGCAGCCAAGGCGAGGGGAGGTCACCCCTCCACTTT
CASSQGEGRSPLHF
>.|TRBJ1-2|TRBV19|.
TGTGCCAGTAGCGCGTACCCGGGGGACGGTGGCTACACCTTC
CASSAYPGDGGYTF
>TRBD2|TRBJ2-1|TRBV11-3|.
TGTGCCAGCAGCCCTCGGACTAGCCCCTACAATGAGCAGTTCTTC
CASSPRTSPYNEQFF
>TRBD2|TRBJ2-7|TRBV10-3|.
TGTGCCATCAGTGAGTCCATTAGCGGGGGGCAATCCTACGAGCAGTACTTC
CAISESISGGQSYEQYF
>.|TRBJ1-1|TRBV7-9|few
TGTGCCAGCAGCGTTGGACAGAACACTGAAGCTTTCTTT
CASSVGQNTEAFF
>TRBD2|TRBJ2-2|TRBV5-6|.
TGTGCCAGCAGCTTCGGGGGGGTGAACACCGGGGAGCTGTTTTTT
CASSFGGVNTGELFF
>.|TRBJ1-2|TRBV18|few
TGTGCCAGCTCACCACGGATGGGGGAGGGGAACTATGGCTACACCTTC
CASSPRMGEGNYGYTF
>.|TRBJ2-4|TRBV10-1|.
TGCGCCAGCAGTGAGACAGGGCTAGCCAAAAACATTCAGTACTTC
CASSETGLAKNIQYF
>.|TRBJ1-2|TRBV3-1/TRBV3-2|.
TGTGCCAGCAGCCACCGGCAGGGGAACTATGGCTACACCTTC
CASSHRQGNYGYTF
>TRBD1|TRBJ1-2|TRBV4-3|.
TGCGCCAGCAGTCGAGCCGGGACAGGAAACTATGGCTACACCTTC
CASSRAGTGNYGYTF
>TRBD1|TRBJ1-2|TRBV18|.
TGTGCCAGCTCACCACGGATAGACAGGGCGAGTGGTGGCTACACCTTC
CASSPRIDRASGGYTF
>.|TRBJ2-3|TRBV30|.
TGTGCCTGGAGTCGAGTGACAGATACGCAGTATTTT
CAWSRVTDTQYF
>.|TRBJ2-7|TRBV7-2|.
TGTGCCAGCAGCTTCAGGATCAGCTCCTACGAGCAGTACTTC
CASSFRISSYEQYF
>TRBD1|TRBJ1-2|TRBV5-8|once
TGTGCCAGCAGCTTTCCACCCGGGACAGGGGGCGGCTACACCTTC
CASSFPPGTGGGYTF
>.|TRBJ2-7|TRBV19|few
TGTGCCAGTAGTTGGGGGCAGGGCTTGAGACCCTCATACGAGCAGTACTTC
CASSWGQGLRPSYEQYF
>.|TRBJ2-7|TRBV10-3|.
TGTGCCATCAGAGGCGCAGGACAGACGTACGAGCAGTACTTC
CAIRGAGQTYEQYF
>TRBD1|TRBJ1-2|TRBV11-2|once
TGTGCCAGCAGCTTAGATGGAGACAGGGGGAACTATGGCTACACCTTC
CASSLDGDRGNYGYTF
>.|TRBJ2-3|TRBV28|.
TGTGCCAGCAGTTTATACAGGACAGGCACAGATACGCAGTATTTT
CASSLYRTGTDTQYF
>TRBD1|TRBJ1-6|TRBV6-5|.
TGTGCCAGCAGTCTCCCCGGGACAGTTTATTCACCCCTCCACTTT
CASSLPGTVYSPLHF
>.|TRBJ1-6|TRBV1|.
TGCACCAGCAGCGAGGACACCGCTCCGCATAATTCACCCCTCCACTTT
CTSSEDTAPHNSPLHF
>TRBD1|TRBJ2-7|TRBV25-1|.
TGTGCCAGCAGTGATTTACAGGGGGCGCTTAACGAGCAGTACTTC
CASSDLQGALNEQYF
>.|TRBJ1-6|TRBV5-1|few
TGCGCCAGCAGCTTGGCGGTACGGGGTAGCGGGGTAGATTCACCCCTCCACTTT
CASSLAVRGSGVDSPLHF
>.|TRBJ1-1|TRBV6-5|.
TGTGCCAGGTCCGGGGGGAACACTGAAGCTTTCTTT
CARSGGNTEAFF
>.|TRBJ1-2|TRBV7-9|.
TGTGCCAGCAGCTCGGACAGCTATGGCTACACCTTC
CASSSDSYGYTF
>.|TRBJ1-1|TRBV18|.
TGTGCCAGCTCACGGGACACGAACACTGAAGCTTTCTTT
CASSRDTNTEAFF
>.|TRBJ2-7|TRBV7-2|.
TGTGCCAGCAGCCCTCCCCAGGGTAGCTACGAGCAGTACTTC
CASSPPQGSYEQYF
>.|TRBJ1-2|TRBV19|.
TGTGCCAGTAGTATAGATCTACGACAGGAGCTATTCTATGGCTACACCTTC
CASSIDLRQELFYGYTF
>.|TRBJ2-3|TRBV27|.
TGTGCCAGCAGTTCCTATCGGGATACGCAGTATTTT
CASSSYRDTQYF
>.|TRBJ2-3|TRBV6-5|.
TGTGCCAGCAGTCCCCAACTCAGCACAGATACGCAGTATTTT
CASSPQLSTDTQYF
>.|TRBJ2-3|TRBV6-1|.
TGTGCCAGCAGTGGGCTAGGGGCTAGCGTTCGCACAGATACGCAGTATTTT
CASSGLGASVRTDTQYF
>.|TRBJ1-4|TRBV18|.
TGTGCCAGCTCACCACCAGGGGTTGGGGAAAAACTGTTTTTT
CASSPPGVGEKLFF
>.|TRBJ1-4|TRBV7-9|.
TGTGCCAGCAGCCCTCCGGGGGGTCCAACTAATGAAAAACTGTTTTTT
CASSPPGGPTNEKLFF
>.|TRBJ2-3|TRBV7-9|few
TGTGCCAGCAGCCTAGTGCGGGCCGCAGATACGCAGTATTTT
CASSLVRAADTQYF
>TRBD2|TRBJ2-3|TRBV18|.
TGTGCCAGCTCACCCCGGATCCACAGACTAGCGGGGGGGCCCACAGATACGCAGTATTTT
CASSPRIHRLAGGPTDTQYF
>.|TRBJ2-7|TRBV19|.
TGTGCCAGTAGTATCCGCGGAGGTTTCAAGAGTGGCTCCTACGAGCAGTACTTC
CASSIRGGFKSGSYEQYF
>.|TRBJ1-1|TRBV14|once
TGTGCCAGCAGCCGGGCCCCGGCCACTGAAGCTTTCTTT
CASSRAPATEAFF
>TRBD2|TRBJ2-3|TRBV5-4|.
TGTGCCAGCAGCAAGGGACTAGCGGGGGACACAGATACGCAGTATTTT
CASSKGLAGDTDTQYF
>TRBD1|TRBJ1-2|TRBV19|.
TGTGCCAGTAGTGCAGGACAGGGCCTCTATGGCTACACCTTC
CASSAGQGLYGYTF
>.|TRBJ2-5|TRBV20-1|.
TGCAGTGCTAGTGAATGGTTGGTCAGGCAAGAGACCCAGTACTTC
CSASEWLVRQETQYF
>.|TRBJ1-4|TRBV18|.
TGTGCCAGCGCGGAGGGAATGGGCCCGTATGAAAAACTGTTTTTT
CASAEGMGPYEKLFF
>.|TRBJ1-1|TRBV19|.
TGTGCCAGTAGTGCCCGGGGGATTGGGGCCACTGAAGCTTTCTTT
CASSARGIGATEAFF
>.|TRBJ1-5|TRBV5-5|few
TGTGCCAGCAGCTTGGCAGGTTATAGCAATCAGCCCCAGCATTTT
CASSLAGYSNQPQHF
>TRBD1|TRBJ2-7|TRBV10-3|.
TGTGCCATCAGATCCGGACAGGGGGGCTACGAGCAGTACTTC
CAIRSGQGGYEQYF
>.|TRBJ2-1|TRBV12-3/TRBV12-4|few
TGTGCCAGCAGTTTGAACGAGGAAGATGAGCAGTTCTTC
CASSLNEEDEQFF
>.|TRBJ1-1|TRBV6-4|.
TGTGCCAGCGCCCGAACAGGGAACACTGAAGCTTTCTTT
CASARTGNTEAFF
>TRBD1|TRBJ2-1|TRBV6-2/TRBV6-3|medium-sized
TGTGCCAGCAGTCTGGGGACAGATTACAATGAGCAGTTCTTC
CASSLGTDYNEQFF
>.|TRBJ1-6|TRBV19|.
TGTGCCAGTAGTCCCGGACAGCCGAATTCACCCCTCCACTTT
CASSPGQPNSPLHF